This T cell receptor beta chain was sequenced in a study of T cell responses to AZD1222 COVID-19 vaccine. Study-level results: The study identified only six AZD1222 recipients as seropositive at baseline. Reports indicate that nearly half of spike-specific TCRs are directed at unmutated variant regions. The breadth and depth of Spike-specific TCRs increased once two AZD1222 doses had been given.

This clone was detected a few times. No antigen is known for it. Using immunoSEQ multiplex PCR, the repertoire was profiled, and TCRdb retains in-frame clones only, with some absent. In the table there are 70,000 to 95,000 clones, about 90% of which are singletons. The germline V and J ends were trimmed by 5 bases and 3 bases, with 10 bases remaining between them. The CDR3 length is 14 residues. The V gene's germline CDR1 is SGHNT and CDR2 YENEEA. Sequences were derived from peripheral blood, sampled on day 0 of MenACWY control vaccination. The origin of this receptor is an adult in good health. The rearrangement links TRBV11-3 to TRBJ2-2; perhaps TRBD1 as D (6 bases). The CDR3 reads CASSPRTDTGELFF. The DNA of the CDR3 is TGTGCCAGCAGCCCCCGGACAGACACCGGGGAGCTGTTTTTT.